This T cell receptor beta chain was recovered during a study of T-cell reconstitution after alpha-beta-depleted transplantation in children. Study-level points and caveats: Several hundred expanded graft clones reportedly were the source of alpha-beta T cells about two months after transplant.

This clonotype was detected only a few times. Its antigen remains unknown. This sample's TCRbeta library carried unique molecular identifier barcodes. TCRdb analysed the PCR reads with MiXCR anew, one entry per CDR3 protein. This sample yields about 610,000 distinct CDR3 sequences, of which 27% are seen a single time; around a third belongs to the top ten. Germline V CDR1 and CDR2: SGHRS, YFSETQ. The CDR3 has 13 amino acids. V lost 4 bases and J 2 bases, leaving 10 bases between the germline ends. The chain is built from TRBV5-1 and TRBJ2-7; D is possibly TRBD1 (6 bases). The source of this sequence is a boy in the first two years of life with Wiskott-Aldrich syndrome, due to receive a stem cell transplant. The specimen comprised PBMCs, sampled before TCRalphabeta/CD19-depleted stem cell transplant. The DNA of the CDR3 is TGCGCCAGCAGCCGGGACACCGCCTACGAGCAGTACTTC. This sequence encodes CASSRDTAYEQYF.